The sequence of this T cell receptor (beta chain) was determined in a study of T cells in Graves' hyperthyroidism and ophthalmopathy. Study-wide points: Stable hyperthyroidism was told apart from ophthalmopathy by a model built on 13 V-J features. Blood samples included most of the expanded thyroid clonotypes exceeding 0.001.

Using RNA transcripts as the source, TCR beta CDR3 regions were amplified. First-round RT-PCR with HTBI primers amplified the TCR CDR3 region. TCRdb used MiXCR to reprocess the multiplex PCR reads, holding one entry per CDR3 protein. The table has some 300,000 distinct CDR3 sequences, roughly a fifth seen once. Inclusion characteristics of ophthalmopathy patients comprised a Clinical Activity Score of at least 3, a NOSPECS grade of at least 4, and duration under 3 months. Each diagnosis was grounded in clinical symptoms, serum thyroxine and TRAb, thyroid ultrasound, and orbital computed tomography. This clonotype was found many times. Its antigen is not known. CDR1 and CDR2 (germline): MNHEY, SMNVEV (reference sequence). This CDR3 is built from 21 residues. V lost 3 bases and J lost 5, with 32 bases in between.

Sequences were obtained from blood. This receptor was taken from a man between 45 and 60 years old with Graves' ophthalmopathy. The genes are TRBV27 and TRBJ2-1; D possibly uses TRBD1 or TRBD2 (5 bases each). DNA of the CDR3: TGTGCCAGCAGTTTCTCCCGGGACCTCGGCCCGGTGGCGGGTGGAAACAATGAGCAGTTCTTC. The encoded protein is CASSFSRDLGPVAGGNNEQFF.